A single sample is the source of the 6 T cell receptor beta chains below, sequenced in a study of shared clonotypes between healthy human individuals. Assay used: immunoSEQ multiplex PCR; TCRdb lists only in-frame clones, some missing. The table records some 200,000 clones, 50% to 80% of them present only once. Sequencing input: memory CD4+ T cells sorted from blood. Subset of the sample: CD45RA-negative fraction. The receptors derive from a man aged 25-45 years in good health.

The chain joins TRBV11-3 to TRBJ2-2; tentative D call: TRBD2 (5 bases). Germline CDR1 is SGHNT and CDR2 is YENEEA. This CDR3 has 15 amino acids. V lost 5 bases and J lost 4, with 14 bases in between. CDR3 sequence (DNA): TGTGCCAGCAGCCCCGGGGTGAGAGGCACCGGGGAGCTGTTTTTT. This codes for CASSPGVRGTGELFF.

The chain has TRBV5-1 and TRBJ2-2; 9 bases agree with TRBD1. V dropped 0 bases and J dropped 4; count of bases not matched to a gene: 7. The CDR3 is made up of 17 amino acids. The germline V gene has CDR1 SGHRS and CDR2 YFSETQ. The CDR3 is CASSLALQGAGTGELFF. Written as DNA, the CDR3 is TGCGCCAGCAGCTTGGCCCTACAGGGGGCGGGCACCGGGGAGCTGTTTTTT.

This rearrangement joins TRBV18 to TRBJ2-7; 11 bases fit TRBD2. V trimming: 1 base; J trimming: 0 bases; junction bases outside the gene matches: 2. Per germline, CDR1 KGHSH and CDR2 LQKENI. This CDR3 spans 16 amino acids. The CDR3 DNA reads TGTGCCAGCTCACCACTGACTAGCGGGATCTCCTACGAGCAGTACTTC. Protein sequence: CASSPLTSGISYEQYF.

V gene TRBV9 combines with J gene TRBJ2-7, with 8 nucleotides matching TRBD2. The junction had 9 bases not matched to a gene; V was cut back by 2 bases and J by 2 bases. CDR3 length: 16 residues. Germline V gene lookup returns CDR1 SGDLS and CDR2 YYNGEE. The DNA for the CDR3 is TGTGCCAGCAGCGTGGGGCCACATAGCGGGGCCTACGAGCAGTACTTC. Translation: CASSVGPHSGAYEQYF.

This clone was detected only a few times. The rearrangement uses TRBV2 and TRBJ2-1, with unresolved D. Trimming took off 3 bases at V and 4 bases at J, with 10 bases between the two ends. CDR1 is SNHLY, CDR2 FYNNEI, per germline. The length of the CDR3 is 14 residues. The CDR3 DNA follows: TGTGCCAGCAGTGATATAGCTGGGTACAATGAGCAGTTCTTC. Translated: CASSDIAGYNEQFF.

For the CDR3, the DNA is TGTGCCAGCAGTTACTCCACCCTCCCCAGAGGGGAGCAGTACTTC. Translating gives CASSYSTLPRGEQYF. The chain recombines TRBV6-5 with TRBJ2-7, with TRBD2 as a possible D gene (5 bases). The CDR3 contains 15 residues. Between the trimmed V and J ends, which lost 0 bases and 7 bases, there was a span of 16 bases. Germline lookup yields CDR1 MNHEY and CDR2 SVGAGI.